This passage covers 24 T cell receptor beta chains from one sample sequenced in a study of Ad26.COV2.S vaccination and SARS-CoV-2 variants. The sample's treatment: approximately 18 received Ad26.COV2.S at low or high dose, single or two shots; about 5 received placebo; per-sample allocation not given. The samples date from day 63 after the first vaccine or placebo injection. Clones were read by immunoSEQ multiplex PCR, and TCRdb kept only the in-frame ones, dropping some. The sample yields approximately 400,000 clones, 70% to 90% seen once. The sequencing here drew on peripheral blood, taken in a trial of Ad26.COV2.S vaccine versus placebo. The receptors here all came from a person between 18 and 65 years old who received the Ad26.COV2.S COVID-19 vaccine or a placebo.

The chain links TRBV19 to TRBJ2-7, with 10 bases matching TRBD1. Germline V CDR1 and CDR2: LNHDA, SQIVND (reference sequence). CDR3 length: 15 residues. The trim removed 4 bases at V and 3 bases at J, leaving 6 bases unmatched. DNA for the CDR3: TGTGCCAGTAGTACACAGACAGGGGGCATCTACGAGCAGTACTTC. Amino acid sequence: CASSTQTGGIYEQYF.

V is TRBV28 and J is TRBJ1-4; the D is unclear. Trimming removed 2 bases at V and 1 base at J, with 17 bases between. This CDR3 contains 18 residues. Germline CDR1 and CDR2: MDHEN and SYDVKM. CDR3: CASSLRPPAWGTNEKLFF. The CDR3 DNA follows: TGTGCCAGCAGTTTACGACCGCCAGCCTGGGGAACTAATGAAAAACTGTTTTTT.

This sequence joins TRBV20-1 and TRBJ2-1; a possible D gene is TRBD2 (6 bases). The CDR3 totals 11 residues. Germline V gives CDR1 DFQATT, CDR2 SNEGSKA (reference sequence). The ends were cut back, 2 bases at V and 10 bases at J, with 9 bases in the middle. The CDR3 sequence is CSARSLAEQFF. CDR3 in DNA: TGCAGTGCTAGAAGCCTAGCGGAGCAGTTCTTC.

The chain couples TRBV5-1 to TRBJ1-1; D ambiguous. The germline V gene encodes CDR1 SGHRS and CDR2 YFSETQ. With 0 bases removed from V and 5 bases from J, the gap between germline ends came to 17 bases. The CDR3 sequence is 16 residues long. CDR3 residues: CASSLALTGGETEAFF. For the CDR3, the DNA is TGCGCCAGCAGCTTGGCCTTAACGGGAGGAGAGACTGAAGCTTTCTTT.

This clone was counted between two and nine times. Other DNA sequences in the sample encode the same CDR3. J is TRBJ2-1 and V is TRBV5-1, with D perhaps TRBD2 (6 bases). The CDR3 is 12 residues long. Germline CDR1 is SGHRS and CDR2 is YFSETQ. The V gene lost 4 bases and the J gene lost 6 bases, with 8 bases spanning the gap. The CDR3 coding sequence is TGCGCCAGCAGCAGGACTACCAATGAGCAGTTCTTC. Translation: CASSRTTNEQFF.

The table lists this clone with a count of one. The V and J genes are TRBV6-4 and TRBJ2-7, with D unresolved. Germline V lookup: CDR1 MRHNA, CDR2 SNTAGT. Between the trimmed V and J ends, which lost 7 bases and 4 bases, there was a span of 11 bases. This CDR3 has 12 amino acids. CDR3 DNA sequence: TGTGCCAGCAAGCCGACCCGGTACGAGCAGTACTTC. Its translation is CASKPTRYEQYF.

The rearrangement links TRBV7-8 to TRBJ2-3; a possible D gene is TRBD1 (6 bases). With 0 bases removed from V and 0 bases from J, the gap between germline ends came to 19 bases. The germline gives CDR1 SGHVS, CDR2 FQNEAQ. This CDR3 has 19 residues. DNA for the CDR3: TGTGCCAGCAGCTTAGCCCCCAACTACAGGGTCGATAGCACAGATACGCAGTATTTT. This gives the protein CASSLAPNYRVDSTDTQYF.

This clone showed up just once. The V call is TRBV10-2, the J call TRBJ1-6; TRBD1 might be the D (6 bases). This CDR3 region has 18 residues. V shed 6 bases and J shed 0 bases, with 18 bases lying between them. CDR1 and CDR2 (germline): WSHSY, SAAADI. The CDR3 DNA is TGCGCCAGCAGAGGAGGTGGTGGGACAAGCTCCTATAATTCACCCCTCCACTTT. It codes for CASRGGGGTSSYNSPLHF.

This clone was recorded once. The chain employs TRBV19 and TRBJ2-7, with 7 bases that match TRBD2. This CDR3 is built from 14 residues. J lost 2 bases, V lost 3 bases, and 4 bases had no gene match. From germline, CDR1 is LNHDA and CDR2 SQIVND (reference sequence). This CDR3 is CASSMRGTAYEQYF. The CDR3 DNA reads TGTGCCAGTAGTATGCGGGGGACTGCCTACGAGCAGTACTTC.

The gene calls are TRBV20-1 and TRBJ2-3, with D possibly matching TRBD2 (5 bases). The ends were cut back, 3 bases at V and 6 bases at J, with 7 bases in the middle. The CDR3 spans 11 residues. Germline assignment: CDR1 DFQATT and CDR2 SNEGSKA (reference sequence). CDR3 nucleotide sequence: TGCAGTGCTAGCGGGGAGGATACGCAGTATTTT. Translated: CSASGEDTQYF.

The genes are TRBV9 and TRBJ2-1; TRBD1 might be the D (6 bases). The CDR3 consists of 16 residues. Between the trimmed V and J ends, which lost 0 bases and 6 bases, there was a span of 16 bases. Germline V gene lookup returns CDR1 SGDLS and CDR2 YYNGEE. The CDR3 reads CASSVVQGPGANEQFF. CDR3 DNA: TGTGCCAGCAGCGTAGTGCAAGGTCCAGGGGCCAATGAGCAGTTCTTC. Complete variable domain (other parts from reference TRBV9 and TRBJ2-1): DSGVTQTPKHLITATGQRVTLRCSPRSGDLSVYWYQQSLDQGLQFLIQYYNGEERAKGNILERFSAQQFPDLHSELNLSSLELGDSALYFCASSVVQGPGANEQFFGPGTRLTVL.

This clone is categorized as medium-sized. The chain combines TRBV10-3 with TRBJ1-5; D ambiguous. The ends were cut back, 6 bases at V and 2 bases at J, with 11 bases in the middle. Germline V lookup: CDR1 ENHRY, CDR2 SYGVKD. The CDR3 sequence is 14 residues long. Here the CDR3 DNA reads TGTGCCATCAGCCAGAAGGGTGGCAATCAGCCCCAGCATTTT. It specifies CAISQKGGNQPQHF.

CDR3 DNA: TGTGCCTTCAACCAGGGGGGGGGACAGCCCCAGCATTTT. It yields the protein CAFNQGGGQPQHF. The V gene is TRBV19, the J gene TRBJ1-5, with TRBD1 matching over 7 bases. The ends lost 11 bases at V and 7 bases at J; junction bases unmatched: 11. Germline CDR1 LNHDA, CDR2 SQIVND (reference sequence). This CDR3 has 13 amino acids.

This clone was counted a few times. The genes are TRBV3-1 (or the pseudogene TRBV3-2) and TRBJ1-2, with 8 bases matching TRBD1. The CDR3 consists of 16 residues. Germline-derived CDR1 and CDR2 are LGHDT and YNNKEL (reference sequence). Trimming cost V 2 bases and J 4 bases; bases outside gene matches: 9. The DNA for the CDR3 is TGTGCCAGCAGCCAAAGGGGGATCGGGACAGGCTATGGCTACACCTTC. Its translation is CASSQRGIGTGYGYTF.

This chain links TRBV4-3 with TRBJ1-1; D uncertain. Germline CDR1 is LGHNA and CDR2 is YSLEER. The CDR3 covers 14 residues. V lost 1 base, J lost 3 bases, and 9 bases lay in between. CDR3 sequence reads: CASSQVTGDTEAFF. The CDR3 region has the DNA TGCGCCAGCAGCCAAGTGACTGGGGACACTGAAGCTTTCTTT.

The rearrangement joins TRBV7-2 to TRBJ2-5; D is possibly TRBD1 (6 bases). This CDR3 has 16 residues. Deletions cut 4 bases from V and 5 bases from J, with 20 bases between. Looked up from germline, CDR1 is SGHTA and CDR2 is FQGNSA. CDR3 DNA: TGTGCCAGCAGCTCCCGGGCAGGGGCCGGGGCGGAGACCCAGTACTTC. As protein: CASSSRAGAGAETQYF.

This clone is medium-sized within its sample. The V gene is TRBV6-4, the J gene TRBJ2-1; D is unresolved. This CDR3 is built from 13 residues. Trimming stripped 5 bases from V and 7 bases from J, with 12 bases between. CDR1 and CDR2 (germline): MRHNA, SNTAGT. The CDR3 region is CASSQIAENEQFF. CDR3 sequence (DNA): TGTGCCAGCAGTCAGATCGCGGAAAATGAGCAGTTCTTC.

J is TRBJ1-5 and V is TRBV12-3 or TRBV12-4, with D unresolved. V was pared by 2 bases and J by 6 bases, with 8 bases between. This CDR3 is 13 amino acids long. Here the CDR3 reads CASSLLDGQPQHF. Written as DNA, the CDR3 is TGTGCCAGCAGTTTATTGGACGGTCAGCCCCAGCATTTT.

This chain uses TRBV6-5 with TRBJ1-5; D perhaps matches TRBD1 (5 bases). This CDR3 has 13 residues. The germline V gene has CDR1 MNHEY and CDR2 SVGAGI. V lost 8 bases, J lost 6 bases, and 14 bases lay in between. CDR3 sequence reads: CASGPWGAQPQHF. Here the CDR3 DNA reads TGTGCCAGCGGCCCGTGGGGCGCTCAGCCCCAGCATTTT.

CDR3 amino acids: CSVAHRVDNYGYTF. The CDR3 nucleotides read TGCAGCGTTGCGCATAGGGTCGATAACTATGGCTACACCTTC. The gene calls are TRBV29-1 and TRBJ1-2; D gene uncertain. Trimming stripped 4 bases from V and 1 base from J, with 13 bases between. In germline, CDR1 is SQVTM, CDR2 ANQGSEA. This CDR3 comprises 14 residues.

V and J are TRBV11-2 and TRBJ2-1; TRBD1 might be the D (5 bases). Between the trimmed V and J ends, which lost 0 bases and 10 bases, there was a span of 10 bases. This CDR3 has 13 residues. The germline V gene encodes CDR1 SGHAT and CDR2 FQNNGV. The CDR3 DNA is TGTGCCAGCAGCTTAGACGCAGGGATCGAGCAGTTCTTC. Its protein is CASSLDAGIEQFF.

This chain joins TRBV7-9 and TRBJ2-2; unclear D gene. The germline CDR1 and CDR2 sequences are SEHNR and FQNEAQ (reference sequence). CDR3 length: 15 amino acids. With 1 base removed from V and 0 bases from J, the gap between germline ends came to 6 bases. CDR3 protein: CASSLGGPNTGELFF. CDR3 nucleotide sequence: TGTGCCAGCAGCTTAGGCGGCCCGAACACCGGGGAGCTGTTTTTT. Full variable domain (rest looked up from reference TRBV7-9 and TRBJ2-2): DTGVSQNPRHKITKRGQNVTFRCDPISEHNRLYWYRQTLGQGPEFLTYFQNEAQLEKSRLLSDRFSAERPKGSFSTLEIQRTEQGDSAMYLCASSLGGPNTGELFFGEGSRLTVL.

The chain uses TRBV9 and TRBJ2-1; tentatively, D is TRBD1 or TRBD2 (5 bases each). CDR3 length: 15 residues. Trimming shortened V by 1 base and J by 3 bases, and 11 bases separated the two germline ends. Germline V gene data show CDR1 as SGDLS and CDR2 as YYNGEE. The chain's CDR3 is CASSVSIGGYNEQFF. The CDR3 DNA reads as TGTGCCAGCAGCGTATCAATTGGGGGCTACAATGAGCAGTTCTTC.

In regard to this clone: One end of the junction varies from germline; a read error may be responsible. The chain links TRBV7-7 to TRBJ2-5, with TRBD1 identical over 10 bases. There are 15 residues in the CDR3. Germline lookup yields CDR1 SSHAT and CDR2 FNYEAQ (reference sequence). CDR3 DNA: TGTGCTAGCAGCCCAGGGACAGGGGATGGAGAGACCCAGTACTTC. Protein product: CASSPGTGDGETQYF.